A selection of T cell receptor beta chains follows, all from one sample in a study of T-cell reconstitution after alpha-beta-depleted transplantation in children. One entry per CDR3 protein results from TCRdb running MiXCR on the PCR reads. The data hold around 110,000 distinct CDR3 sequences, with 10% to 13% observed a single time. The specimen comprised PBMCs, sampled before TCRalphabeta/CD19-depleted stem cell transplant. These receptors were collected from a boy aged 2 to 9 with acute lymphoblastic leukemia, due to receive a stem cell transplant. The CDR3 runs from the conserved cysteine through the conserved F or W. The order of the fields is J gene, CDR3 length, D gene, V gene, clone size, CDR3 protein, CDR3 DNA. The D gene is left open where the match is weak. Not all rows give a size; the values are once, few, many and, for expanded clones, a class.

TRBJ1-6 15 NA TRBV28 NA CASSSQRQGVTPLHF TGTGCCAGCAGTTCCCAAAGACAAGGGGTGACACCCCTCCACTTT
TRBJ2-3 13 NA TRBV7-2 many CASSLDNTDTQYF TGTGCCAGCAGCTTAGACAACACAGATACGCAGTATTTT
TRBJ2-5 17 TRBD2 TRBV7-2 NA CASSRTGLADPKETQYF TGTGCCAGCAGTCGTACGGGACTAGCGGACCCGAAAGAGACCCAGTACTTC
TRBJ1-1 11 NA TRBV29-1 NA CSVGGRHEAFF TGCAGCGTTGGCGGACGGCATGAAGCTTTCTTT
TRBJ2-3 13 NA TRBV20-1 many CSASTRRTDTQYF TGCAGTGCTTCGACTAGACGCACAGATACGCAGTATTTT
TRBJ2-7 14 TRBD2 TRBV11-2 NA CASSLELAGNEQYF TGTGCCAGCAGCTTGGAACTAGCGGGAAACGAGCAGTACTTC
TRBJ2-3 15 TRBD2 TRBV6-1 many CAIKRLAGFPDTQYF TGTGCCATCAAGAGGCTAGCGGGATTCCCAGATACGCAGTATTTT
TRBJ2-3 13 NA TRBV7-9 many CASSLIRTDTQYF TGTGCCAGCAGCTTAATTCGGACAGATACGCAGTATTTT
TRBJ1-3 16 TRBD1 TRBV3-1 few CASSLRQGFSGNTIYF TGTGCCAGCAGCCTTCGACAGGGGTTCTCTGGAAACACCATATATTTT
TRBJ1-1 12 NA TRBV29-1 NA CSFGVQDTEAFF TGCAGCTTCGGGGTCCAGGACACTGAAGCTTTCTTT
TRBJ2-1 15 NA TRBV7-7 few CASSLGVATYNEQFF TGTGCCAGCAGCTTAGGGGTAGCAACCTACAATGAGCAGTTCTTC
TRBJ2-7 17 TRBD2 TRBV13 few CASSSARGVAGGREQYF TGTGCCAGCAGCTCCGCCCGGGGGGTAGCGGGAGGTCGGGAGCAGTACTTC
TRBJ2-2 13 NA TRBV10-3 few CAISEETGGELFF TGTGCCATCAGTGAGGAAACGGGCGGGGAGCTGTTTTTT
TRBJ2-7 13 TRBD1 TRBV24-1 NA CANLPGQVYEQYF TGTGCCAACCTTCCGGGACAGGTCTACGAGCAGTACTTC
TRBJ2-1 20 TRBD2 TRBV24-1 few CATSDPPGDIGGGFTNEQFF TGTGCCACCAGTGATCCGCCCGGGGATATCGGGGGGGGCTTTACAAATGAGCAGTTCTTC
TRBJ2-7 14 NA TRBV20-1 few CSARDLLDPYEQYF TGCAGTGCTCGGGACTTGTTAGATCCCTACGAGCAGTACTTC
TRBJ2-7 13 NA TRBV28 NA CASSLGLVYEQYF TGTGCCAGCAGCCTTGGGTTGGTTTACGAGCAGTACTTC
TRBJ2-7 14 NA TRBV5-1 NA CASSSLDFPYEQYF TGCGCCAGCAGCTCCCTGGACTTTCCTTACGAGCAGTACTTC
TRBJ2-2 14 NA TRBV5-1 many CASRPGEDSGELFF TGCGCCAGCAGACCCGGGGAGGATTCCGGGGAGCTGTTTTTT
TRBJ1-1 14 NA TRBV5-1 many CASSLAGGYTEAFF TGCGCCAGCAGCTTGGCCGGGGGCTACACTGAAGCTTTCTTT
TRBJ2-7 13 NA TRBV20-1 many CSAVPGWGYEQYF TGCAGTGCCGTCCCTGGCTGGGGCTACGAGCAGTACTTC
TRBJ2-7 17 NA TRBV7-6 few CASSLPAGGPGAYEQYF TGTGCCAGCAGCTTACCCGCCGGAGGCCCGGGGGCCTACGAGCAGTACTTC
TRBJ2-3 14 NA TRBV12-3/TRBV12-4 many CASSLGTGTDTQYF TGTGCCAGCAGTTTAGGGACTGGCACAGATACGCAGTATTTT
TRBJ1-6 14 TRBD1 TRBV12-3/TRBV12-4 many CASSPGGGISPLHF TGTGCCAGCAGTCCAGGGGGGGGAATTTCACCCCTCCACTTT
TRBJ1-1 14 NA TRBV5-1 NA CASSFGKSDTEAFF TGCGCCAGCAGCTTCGGTAAATCGGACACTGAAGCTTTCTTT
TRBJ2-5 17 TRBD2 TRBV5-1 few CASSPGLAGGYQETQYF TGCGCCAGCAGCCCGGGACTAGCGGGAGGTTACCAAGAGACCCAGTACTTC
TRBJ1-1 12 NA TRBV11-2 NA CASSLVGDEAFF TGTGCCAGCAGCCTCGTGGGAGATGAAGCTTTCTTT
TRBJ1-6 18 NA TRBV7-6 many CASSFTARGSSYNSPLHF TGTGCCAGCAGCTTCACGGCCCGAGGGAGCTCCTATAATTCACCCCTCCACTTT
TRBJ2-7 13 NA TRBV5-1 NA CASSLLGQREQYF TGCGCCAGCAGCTTGCTAGGACAGAGGGAACAGTACTTC
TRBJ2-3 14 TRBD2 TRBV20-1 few CSARDKSSGLGQYF TGCAGTGCTAGAGATAAATCCTCGGGACTAGGGCAGTATTTT
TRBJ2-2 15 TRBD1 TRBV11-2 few CASSSGTGYTGELFF TGTGCCAGCAGTTCCGGGACAGGGTACACCGGGGAGCTGTTTTTT